Listed here are 10 T cell receptor beta chains from one sample, sequenced in a study of T cell changes during pregnancy in multiple sclerosis. Data came from immunoSEQ multiplex PCR; TCRdb stores just in-frame clones and leaves some out. Found here are more than 70,000 clones, 85% to 95% of them singletons; the top ten hold 2% to 2.5%. The sequencing used peripheral blood, collected before pregnancy. The receptors originated from a female donor with multiple sclerosis, enrolled in a pregnancy study.

The chain combines TRBV19 with TRBJ1-3; 7 bases are shared with TRBD1. Unmatched junction bases numbered 3, after V lost 4 bases and J lost 0 bases. The CDR3 runs 15 residues. Germline V gene sequence: CDR1 LNHDA, CDR2 SQIVND (reference sequence). In DNA, the CDR3 is TGTGCCAGTAGTAGGGACAGAACCTCTGGAAACACCATATATTTT. This translates into CASSRDRTSGNTIYF. Drawing the rest from reference TRBV19 and TRBJ1-3, the complete variable domain is DGGITQSPKYLFRKEGQNVTLSCEQNLNHDAMYWYRQDPGQGLRLIYYSQIVNDFQKGDIAEGYSVSREKKESFPLTVTSAQKNPTAFYLCASSRDRTSGNTIYFGEGSWLTVV.

The V and J genes are TRBV2 and TRBJ2-1; perhaps TRBD1 as D (5 bases). V was pared by 3 bases and J by 8 bases, with 11 bases between. CDR3 length: 13 residues. Germline V gene lookup returns CDR1 SNHLY and CDR2 FYNNEI. CDR3 sequence: CASSDRGSDEQFF. Written as DNA, the CDR3 is TGTGCCAGCAGTGATAGGGGTTCGGATGAGCAGTTCTTC. The complete variable domain, with remaining parts taken from reference TRBV2 and TRBJ2-1, reads EPEVTQTPSHQVTQMGQEVILRCVPISNHLYFYWYRQILGQKVEFLVSFYNNEISEKSEIFDDQFSVERPDGSNFTLKIRSTKLEDSAMYFCASSDRGSDEQFFGPGTRLTVL.

This chain connects TRBV15 to TRBJ2-3, with 7 bases aligning to TRBD1. V was clipped by 1 base and J by 4 bases; unmatched bases: 5. The germline V gene has CDR1 LNHNV and CDR2 YYDKDF (reference sequence). CDR3 size: 15 residues. CDR3 DNA: TGTGCCACCAGCAGAGCGACAGGGACCCCAGATACGCAGTATTTT. It encodes CATSRATGTPDTQYF. Based on the CDR3 plus reference TRBV15 and TRBJ2-3, the full variable domain is DAMVIQNPRYQVTQFGKPVTLSCSQTLNHNVMYWYQQKSSQAPKLLFHYYDKDFNNEADTPDNFQSRRPNTSFCFLDIRSPGLGDTAMYLCATSRATGTPDTQYFGPGTRLTVL.

V and J are TRBV29-1 and TRBJ2-7, with TRBD2 matching 10 bases. V trimming: 4 bases; J trimming: 4 bases; junction bases outside the gene matches: 4. The germline gives CDR1 SQVTM, CDR2 ANQGSEA. This CDR3 spans 13 amino acids. The CDR3 here is CSVVSSGSYEQYF. DNA of the CDR3: TGCAGCGTTGTCTCTAGCGGGAGTTACGAGCAGTACTTC.

The V gene is TRBV15, the J gene TRBJ1-2; TRBD1 matches at 9 bases. Germline CDR1 reads LNHNV; CDR2 reads YYDKDF (reference sequence). The CDR3 has 18 residues. The trim removed 0 bases at V and 4 bases at J, leaving 12 bases unmatched. The CDR3, as DNA: TGTGCCACCAGCAGAGAGATCGGGACAGGGCCTCTTAGCTATGGCTACACCTTC. It yields the protein CATSREIGTGPLSYGYTF.

The rearrangement joins TRBV4-1 to TRBJ2-7, with 11 bases aligning to TRBD1. The germline V gene encodes CDR1 MGHRA and CDR2 YSYEKL. The J segment lost 2 bases and the V segment lost 4 bases, leaving 1 base of the junction unmatched. The CDR3 consists of 14 residues. The CDR3 region has the DNA TGCGCCAGCAGCCCGGGACAGGGGGCCTACGAGCAGTACTTC. Translated, it gives CASSPGQGAYEQYF.

This chain links TRBV30 with TRBJ1-2, with 8 bases lining up with TRBD1. Germline V gene sequence: CDR1 GTSNPN, CDR2 SVGIG (reference sequence). The V gene end was trimmed by 0 bases and the J gene end by 0 bases; junction bases not matched to a gene: 6. This CDR3 spans 16 amino acids. The CDR3 here is CAWSVPGQATNYGYTF. DNA for the CDR3: TGTGCCTGGAGTGTCCCGGGACAGGCAACTAACTATGGCTACACCTTC.

In DNA form, the CDR3 reads TGCGCCAGCAGCTTGGGTTCCCTGAACACCGGGGAGCTGTTTTTT. The encoded protein is CASSLGSLNTGELFF. The chain joins TRBV5-1 to TRBJ2-2; D remains unclear. This CDR3 spans 15 amino acids. V lost 0 bases to trimming and J lost 1 base, with 7 bases between them. Germline loops: CDR1 SGHRS, CDR2 YFSETQ.

The count of this clone is one. This chain connects TRBV7-9 to TRBJ2-6; perhaps TRBD1 as D (5 bases). Trimming shortened V by 3 bases and J by 0 bases, and 15 bases separated the two germline ends. Germline assignment: CDR1 SEHNR and CDR2 FQNEAQ (reference sequence). This CDR3 spans 18 amino acids. This CDR3 is CASSLLGTGVSGANVLTF. Here the CDR3 DNA reads TGTGCCAGCAGCTTGCTCGGAACAGGCGTCTCTGGGGCCAACGTCCTGACTTTC.

J is TRBJ2-7 and V is TRBV5-5; 9 positions agree with TRBD1. The CDR3 spans 14 residues. Germline V lookup: CDR1 SGHKS, CDR2 YYEKEE (reference sequence). After removal of 3 bases from V and 3 bases from J, the junction contained 4 bases not matched to a gene. The CDR3 reads CASSSGTGFYEQYF. CDR3 DNA sequence: TGTGCCAGCAGCTCCGGGACAGGGTTCTACGAGCAGTACTTC.